Listed below are T cell receptor beta chains from one sample, sequenced in a study of cytomegalovirus exposure and HLA in healthy donors. Assay: immunoSEQ multiplex PCR; the TCRdb copy retains only in-frame clones and omits some. This table lists roughly 50,000 clones. The specimen was PBMCs. These receptors were collected from a man in his forties in good health and CMV-seropositive. The CDR3 runs from the conserved cysteine through the conserved F or W. D genes are given only for firm matches.

TRBV29-1,.,TRBJ2-2,TGCAGCGTTGAATGGGGCGCCGGGGAGCTGTTTTTT,CSVEWGAGELFF
TRBV5-1,.,TRBJ1-1,TGCGCCAGCAGCTTGGTGTCCGGGGACACTGAAGCTTTCTTT,CASSLVSGDTEAFF
TRBV4-2,TRBD2,TRBJ2-5,TGTGCCAGCAGCCAAGTTAGCAGCGGGGGGGCCCAAGAGACCCAGTACTTC,CASSQVSSGGAQETQYF
TRBV27,TRBD1,TRBJ2-7,TGTGCCAGCAGTCGTCGGACAGGCCGTGGAGAGCAGTACTTC,CASSRRTGRGEQYF
TRBV5-1,TRBD1,TRBJ2-3,TGCGCCAGCAGCTCGCGACAGGGAACAGATACGCAGTATTTT,CASSSRQGTDTQYF
TRBV13,TRBD2,TRBJ2-7,TGTGCCAGCAGCTTAAATAGCGGGAGGGCCTCCGAGCAGTACTTC,CASSLNSGRASEQYF
TRBV6-1,TRBD1,TRBJ2-7,TGTGCCAACCCACGGACAGGTCACGAGCAGTACTTC,CANPRTGHEQYF
TRBV2,.,TRBJ2-5,TGTGCCAGCAGTGAAGCGGGTACAGGGTTGGGGACCCAGTACTTC,CASSEAGTGLGTQYF
TRBV7-2,TRBD2,TRBJ2-7,TGTGCCAGCAGTCTAAGCGGGAGCCCTTCCTACGAGCAGTACTTC,CASSLSGSPSYEQYF
TRBV7-2,.,TRBJ2-3,TGTGCCAGCAGCTTAGCGAGGGATACGCAGTATTTT,CASSLARDTQYF
TRBV19,.,TRBJ1-1,TGTGCCAGTAAGGCGACAGTGATGAACACTGAAGCTTTCTTT,CASKATVMNTEAFF
TRBV9,TRBD1,TRBJ1-5,TGTGCCAGCAGCGCATCCGGGACAGGGAACCAGCCCCAGCATTTT,CASSASGTGNQPQHF
TRBV7-6,.,TRBJ2-7,TGTGCCAGCAGCTTAATTGAGGCCTACGAGCAGTACTTC,CASSLIEAYEQYF
TRBV6-1,.,TRBJ2-7,TGTGCCAGCAGGGGACATTTCACCTACGAGCAGTACTTC,CASRGHFTYEQYF
TRBV29-1,TRBD2,TRBJ2-2,TGCAGTGCCGGGGACTACGCGAACACCGGGGAGCTGTTTTTT,CSAGDYANTGELFF
TRBV7-8,TRBD2,TRBJ2-5,TGTGCCAGCAGCCCGCACGGGGAGGGCGGGGGGGAGACCCAGTACTTC,CASSPHGEGGGETQYF
TRBV25-1,.,TRBJ2-5,TGTGCCAGCAACCCACAGGGTACAGCGGAGGAGACCCAGTACTTC,CASNPQGTAEETQYF
TRBV7-9,.,TRBJ1-1,TGTGCCAGCAGCTTAGGGAGTAATGGAGCTTTCTTT,CASSLGSNGAFF
TRBV15,.,TRBJ1-2,TGTGCCACCAGCAGAGGGGCGCTTAGCTATGGCTACACCTTC,CATSRGALSYGYTF
TRBV5-1,.,TRBJ2-7,TGCGCCAGCAGCTTGTACGGTGACCCGACAAACGAGCAGTACTTC,CASSLYGDPTNEQYF
TRBV11-1,.,TRBJ1-1,TGTGCCAGCCGAACACAGCCGGGGGACACTGAAGCTTTCTTT,CASRTQPGDTEAFF
TRBV9,TRBD1,TRBJ1-5,TGTGCCAGCAGCGTTGACAGGGGCGGTCAGCCCCAGCATTTT,CASSVDRGGQPQHF
TRBV4-1,TRBD2,TRBJ2-1,TGCGCCAGCAGCCAACCGACTAGCAACAATGAGCAGTTCTTC,CASSQPTSNNEQFF